A selection of T cell receptor beta chains follows, all from one sample in a study of blood T cells in healthy people across ages. One entry per CDR3 protein, called by TCRdb with MiXCR from the 5' RACE reads. The profile shows around 1,600,000 distinct CDR3 sequences, 42% of them singletons. The source material was blood. All receptors derive from a young woman in good health. The CDR3 runs from the conserved cysteine through the conserved F or W. The order of the fields is D gene, J gene, V gene, clone size, CDR3 DNA, CDR3 protein. D genes are given only for firm matches. Rows may omit the clone size; those that give it use once, few, many or a size class.

NA TRBJ1-2 TRBV25-1 NA TGTGTCAGCAGAGACGTAAACTATGGCTACACCTTC CVSRDVNYGYTF
NA TRBJ1-1 TRBV10-1 NA TGCGCCAGCAGTGCGGGGCAGGGGTCCAACACTGAAGCTTTCTTT CASSAGQGSNTEAFF
TRBD2 TRBJ2-4 TRBV29-1 NA TGCAGCGTTCAATACCGGGGGGGAAATGTAGCCAAAAACATTCAGTACTTC CSVQYRGGNVAKNIQYF
TRBD1 TRBJ1-5 TRBV6-4 NA TGTGCCAGCAGTGAAGACCATACAGGGGGTGGTCAGCCCCAGCATTTT CASSEDHTGGGQPQHF
NA TRBJ1-1 TRBV10-3 few TGTGCCATCAGGGAGGCAGCGATCCATGAAGCTTTCTTT CAIREAAIHEAFF
NA TRBJ2-5 TRBV20-1 few TGCAGTGCTAGAGGTTCCAACAGGGTGCAGTACTTC CSARGSNRVQYF
NA TRBJ1-2 TRBV6-6 NA TGTGCCAGCAGTTACGGCGATGGCTACATCTTC CASSYGDGYIF
NA TRBJ2-3 TRBV10-1 NA TGCGCCAGCAGCGCTGTGGATTACACAGATACGCAGTATTTT CASSAVDYTDTQYF
NA TRBJ2-7 TRBV6-2/TRBV6-3 few TGTGCCAGCAGACCCACCCGGGAAGGACGCTACGAGCAGTACTTC CASRPTREGRYEQYF
NA TRBJ1-1 TRBV6-5 NA TGTGCCAGCAGTTACTCGATCCAGGACGCGAACACTGAAGCTTTCTTT CASSYSIQDANTEAFF
NA TRBJ2-5 TRBV20-1 NA TGCAGTGCCTCGGGACTTCAAGAGACCCAGTACTTC CSASGLQETQYF
TRBD1 TRBJ2-5 TRBV6-5 NA TGTGCCAGCAGTTCCGACAGGGGTAGGGGTATGGAGACCCAGTACTTC CASSSDRGRGMETQYF
NA TRBJ1-5 TRBV27 once TGTGCCAGCTCCCCGGGGGCCCCATATAGCAATCAGCCCCAGCATTTT CASSPGAPYSNQPQHF
TRBD1 TRBJ1-2 TRBV7-9 once TGTGCCAGCAGCCGCGGACAGGGAGACTACACCTTC CASSRGQGDYTF
NA TRBJ2-1 TRBV7-7 few TGTGCTAGCAGCTTGAACAGGGGAGGGAATGAGCAGTTCTTC CASSLNRGGNEQFF
NA TRBJ2-1 TRBV20-1 NA TGCAGTGCAGGGAGCTACACTGAGCAGTTCTTC CSAGSYTEQFF
NA TRBJ2-3 TRBV7-2 NA TGTGCCAGCAGCTTAAGAGGAGGGCCCGCAGATACGCAGTATTTT CASSLRGGPADTQYF
TRBD1 TRBJ2-1 TRBV7-8 NA TGTGCCAGCAGCACCGGACAGGGGAGTGAGCAGTTCTTC CASSTGQGSEQFF
NA TRBJ2-1 TRBV7-9 few TGTGCCAGCAGCTTAGTAACCCAGATTGGTACGCAGTTCTTC CASSLVTQIGTQFF
NA TRBJ1-1 TRBV29-1 few TGCAGCGTCTCAGGACGCATGAACACTGAAGCTTTCTTT CSVSGRMNTEAFF
TRBD1 TRBJ2-7 TRBV20-1 few TGCAGTGCTACCGGGACAGGGGGCTACGAGCAGTACTTC CSATGTGGYEQYF
TRBD2 TRBJ2-3 TRBV7-2 NA TGTGCCAGCAGCCCCAGACTAGCGGGACCCACAGATACGCAGTATTTT CASSPRLAGPTDTQYF
TRBD1 TRBJ2-5 TRBV29-1 NA TGCAGCGTTTATGGGACAGGGAAGGTTAGGGTGGTCCAAGAGACCCAGTACTTC CSVYGTGKVRVVQETQYF
NA TRBJ2-3 TRBV20-1 many TGCAGTGCTAGAGAGGGAGGTACTGGTACGCAGTATTTT CSAREGGTGTQYF
NA TRBJ2-1 TRBV9 NA TGTGCCAGCAGCGTAGACCTCTGGATCTCCTACAATGAGCAGTTCTTC CASSVDLWISYNEQFF
NA TRBJ2-7 TRBV6-2/TRBV6-3 few TGTGCCAGCACCTCCGAGGGACGCTACTACGAGCAGTACTTC CASTSEGRYYEQYF
NA TRBJ2-3 TRBV21-1 NA TGTGCCAGCCCTTTTAAAGGGGACACAGATACGCAGTATTTT CASPFKGDTDTQYF
NA TRBJ1-2 TRBV4-2 few TGTGCCAGCAGCCAAGGGGCAGGGCACTATGGCTACACCTTC CASSQGAGHYGYTF
NA TRBJ2-2 TRBV20-1 NA TGCAGTGCTGAGGGGATCTCGGGAGCCGGGGAGCTGTTTTTT CSAEGISGAGELFF
NA TRBJ2-1 TRBV5-1 NA TGCGCCAGCAGCTTGGAAGGTCAAGATTACAATGAGCAGTTCTTC CASSLEGQDYNEQFF
NA TRBJ2-7 TRBV10-3 few TGTGCCATCACTGGCACGAACTACGAGCAGTACTTC CAITGTNYEQYF
NA TRBJ2-7 TRBV25-1 NA TGTGCCAGCAGTGAATCGGGCAGGGCTTCCTACGAGCAGTACTTC CASSESGRASYEQYF
NA TRBJ2-7 TRBV10-3 NA TGTGCCATCAGTGAGAGGTTAGGGAGGCACGAGCAGTACTTC CAISERLGRHEQYF
NA TRBJ2-7 TRBV20-1 NA TGCAGTGCCAGAAACCGGGACGGAATCTCCTACGAGCAGTACTTC CSARNRDGISYEQYF
NA TRBJ2-1 TRBV20-1 NA TGCAGTGCCACGGGGCATCTACAGAATGAGCAGTTCTTC CSATGHLQNEQFF
NA TRBJ2-1 TRBV7-9 NA TGTGCCAGCAGCTTACCGGGACACGCGAGCTCCTACAATGAGCAGTTCTTC CASSLPGHASSYNEQFF
NA TRBJ2-3 TRBV20-1 few TGCAGTGCTCAGGGCTCGGGAAGCACAGATACGCAGTATTTT CSAQGSGSTDTQYF
TRBD2 TRBJ2-7 TRBV27 few TGTGCCAGCAGTTCCGGGACTAGCCTGGGCGAGCAGTACTTC CASSSGTSLGEQYF
TRBD1 TRBJ1-2 TRBV3-1 few TGTGCCAGCAGCCAAGATTGGGACAGGGGCTATGGCTACACCTTC CASSQDWDRGYGYTF
TRBD1 TRBJ1-2 TRBV4-1 few TGCGCCAGCAGCCACAAACAGGGGTCCAACTATGGCTACACCTTC CASSHKQGSNYGYTF
TRBD2 TRBJ2-1 TRBV4-3 NA TGCGCCAGCAGCCAAATGTGGGGGGGCAATGAGCAGTTCTTC CASSQMWGGNEQFF
NA TRBJ1-3 TRBV7-2 NA TGTGCCAGCAGTTTACTTTTCGGGCCATCACCCTCAAACACCATATATTTT CASSLLFGPSPSNTIYF
NA TRBJ2-7 TRBV11-3 NA TGTGCCAGCAGCCATTCTCGGTGGGGGTACTACGAGCAGTACTTC CASSHSRWGYYEQYF
NA TRBJ1-3 TRBV12-3/TRBV12-4 NA TGTGCCAGCAGTTTCCGACTTATCTCTGGAAACACCATATATTTT CASSFRLISGNTIYF
TRBD1 TRBJ2-3 TRBV20-1 few TGCAGTGCTATCCCAGGGGGCCGTACAGATACGCAGTATTTT CSAIPGGRTDTQYF
TRBD1 TRBJ2-1 TRBV11-2 NA TGTGCCAGCAACCGGGACAGGACAGATGAGCAGTTCTTC CASNRDRTDEQFF
TRBD1 TRBJ1-5 TRBV20-1 NA TGCAGTGCTAGGACAGGGTCAGGTCAGCCCCAGCATTTT CSARTGSGQPQHF
TRBD2 TRBJ2-1 TRBV29-1 few TGCAGCGTTGACGGTGCGGGGGGGCGGAATGAGCAGTTCTTC CSVDGAGGRNEQFF
NA TRBJ2-3 TRBV3-1 NA TGTGCCAGCAGCCCCCACGGGACCGGCTTTAGCACAGATACGCAGTATTTT CASSPHGTGFSTDTQYF
NA TRBJ2-5 TRBV2 NA TGTGCCAGCAGTGAACCCGACTCCGTTAGAACCCAGTACTTC CASSEPDSVRTQYF
NA TRBJ2-3 TRBV7-2 few TGTGCCAGCAGCCCACTAGACTCCCCAGATACGCAGTATTTT CASSPLDSPDTQYF
NA TRBJ2-7 TRBV27 NA TGTGCCAGCAGTCCACAGGGATATACACATGAGCAGTACTTC CASSPQGYTHEQYF
NA TRBJ1-2 TRBV6-6 NA TGTGCCAGCAGATTCCGGGACACCGCTAACTATGGCTACACCTTC CASRFRDTANYGYTF
NA TRBJ2-1 TRBV5-5 NA TGTGCCAGCAGTACGGACGGACTTCGTTTTGAAGAGCAGTTCTTC CASSTDGLRFEEQFF
TRBD1 TRBJ2-7 TRBV7-9 few TGTGCCAGCAGTTTAGACAGGGCGTCCGAGCAGTACTTC CASSLDRASEQYF
TRBD1 TRBJ1-5 TRBV29-1 NA TGCAGCGCTGATGAGGGGGCAGGTCAGCCCCAGCATTTT CSADEGAGQPQHF
NA TRBJ2-7 TRBV7-2 NA TGTGCCAGCAGCTACCGCCAAACAGGGTTTGGCGAGCAGTACTTC CASSYRQTGFGEQYF
TRBD2 TRBJ2-1 TRBV2 NA TGTGCCAGCAACCCGGGTCGTAAAGGGACTAGCGGCCTCTCTGAGCAGTTCTTC CASNPGRKGTSGLSEQFF
TRBD2 TRBJ2-1 TRBV6-2/TRBV6-3 NA TGTGCCAGCAGTTATTACCGAGCGGGAAGCTCCTACAGTGAGCAGTTCTTC CASSYYRAGSSYSEQFF
NA TRBJ2-5 TRBV6-2/TRBV6-3 few TGTGCCAGCAGTTACTCTTCCGGGTTAGAGACCCAGTACTTC CASSYSSGLETQYF